Presented here are 27 T cell receptor beta chains from one specimen sequenced in a study of lymphopenia after photon versus proton radiotherapy. The protocol was immunoSEQ multiplex PCR, while the TCRdb copy is restricted to in-frame clones and leaves out a portion. In the table there are some 27,000 clones, about 83% of which are singletons. The sequenced sample was peripheral blood, obtained from a patient treated with proton-based radiotherapy. The receptor set was obtained from a woman aged 60 to 75 with cholangiocarcinoma. Some clones in this sample may be carry-over from other donors' samples.

The J gene is TRBJ2-7, the V gene TRBV7-2; D assignment may be TRBD1 or TRBD2 (6 bases each). V was trimmed by 1 base and J by 5 bases, leaving 12 bases between them. There are 14 residues in the CDR3. The germline CDR1 and CDR2 sequences are SGHTA and FQGNSA. The CDR3 region has the DNA TGTGCCAGCAGCTTAGTAGGGGGAGGAGACGAGCAGTACTTC. Protein: CASSLVGGGDEQYF.

CDR3 nucleotide sequence: TGCAGCGCGCTTACGGGACTAGTTCGAGATAGGTCAGCCAAAAACATTCAGTACTTC. Amino acid sequence: CSALTGLVRDRSAKNIQYF. V usage is TRBV29-1 and J usage is TRBJ2-4, with 8 bases lining up with TRBD2. The CDR3 extends over 19 amino acids. The germline CDR1 and CDR2 sequences are SQVTM and ANQGSEA. Trimming took 7 bases from V and 0 from J; bases not matched to a gene: 20.

As for this clone: One base separates it from a far larger clone, so it is likely a read error. The rearrangement links TRBV28 to TRBJ1-5; TRBD1 might be the D (6 bases). V dropped 6 bases and J dropped 6 bases, with 15 bases sitting between them. There are 14 residues in the CDR3. The germline CDR1 and CDR2 sequences are MDHEN and SYDVKM. The CDR3, as DNA: TGTGCCAGCAGGGACAGATCTTACGCTCAGCCCCAGCATTTT. Its translation is CASRDRSYAQPQHF.

This clone was recorded only once. The chain combines TRBV5-1 with TRBJ2-7, with 7 positions matching TRBD1. With 4 bases clipped from V and 2 bases from J, the junction kept 9 bases outside the gene matches. CDR1 is SGHRS and CDR2 is YFSETQ in the germline V gene. The CDR3 runs to 15 residues. CDR3 sequence (DNA): TGCGCCAGCAGCGTGACAGGGACCCCCGCCTACGAGCAGTACTTC. It codes for CASSVTGTPAYEQYF.

This clone has only a few counts. The rearrangement links TRBV7-2 to TRBJ2-7, with TRBD1 matching 7 bases. This CDR3 comprises 14 residues. Germline loops: CDR1 SGHTA, CDR2 FQGNSA. V dropped 5 bases and J dropped 3; count of bases not matched to a gene: 7. CDR3 DNA sequence: TGTGCCAGCAGCCGCTACAGGGGAGACTACGAGCAGTACTTC. This gives the protein CASSRYRGDYEQYF.

V and J are TRBV19 and TRBJ2-7; possibly TRBD2 for D (6 bases). The CDR3 runs to 14 residues. Germline lookup yields CDR1 LNHDA and CDR2 SQIVND (reference sequence). V shed 6 bases and J shed 1 base, with 13 bases lying between them. CDR3 in amino acids: CASSYSGDSYEQYF. The DNA for the CDR3 is TGTGCCAGTAGCTATAGCGGTGATTCCTACGAGCAGTACTTC.

The chain carries TRBV19 and TRBJ2-1, with TRBD2 as a possible D gene (6 bases). From germline, CDR1 is LNHDA and CDR2 SQIVND (reference sequence). Trimming removed 5 bases from V and 5 bases from J, with 10 bases in between. The CDR3 covers 13 residues. The CDR3 DNA follows: TGTGCCAGTAGTCGGGACTTACACAATGAGCAGTTCTTC. Its protein is CASSRDLHNEQFF.

V gene TRBV9 combines with J gene TRBJ1-6, with TRBD1 matching 8 bases. Per the germline V gene, CDR1 is SGDLS and CDR2 is YYNGEE. Trimming removed 3 bases from V and 6 bases from J; junction bases left unmatched: 8. This CDR3 is built from 16 residues. The CDR3 coding sequence is TGTGCCAGCAGCGGCGACCCGACAGGGGTTAATTCACCCCTCCACTTT. Encoded protein: CASSGDPTGVNSPLHF.

This clone showed up just once. The rearrangement joins TRBV4-1 to TRBJ1-6; the D is unclear. Trimming left V 0 bases short and J 14 bases short, with 11 bases between. This CDR3 is built from 13 residues. CDR1 and CDR2 from the germline V gene are MGHRA and YSYEKL. CDR3 residues: CASSQDETSSLHF. The CDR3 nucleotides are TGCGCCAGCAGCCAAGATGAGACTTCGTCCCTCCACTTT.

This clone has a single count. The V gene is TRBV27, the J gene TRBJ2-7; 13 bases fit TRBD2. Trimming at V came to 5 bases and at J to 7 bases, leaving 8 bases not matched to a gene. This CDR3 contains 15 residues. CDR1 and CDR2 (germline): MNHEY, SMNVEV (reference sequence). The DNA for the CDR3 is TGTGCCAGCAGTGCCACTAGCGGGAGGGCCGGAGAGCAGTACTTC. Amino acids: CASSATSGRAGEQYF.

This clone was found a few times. The chain links TRBV27 to TRBJ2-1; 9 bases align to TRBD2. This CDR3 is built from 15 residues. Germline V gene sequence: CDR1 MNHEY, CDR2 SMNVEV (reference sequence). Trimming cost V 0 bases and J 7 bases; bases outside gene matches: 4. For the CDR3, the DNA is TGTGCCAGCAGTTTATCGGGACTAGCAGGTAATGAGCAGTTCTTC. Protein: CASSLSGLAGNEQFF.

The rearrangement joins TRBV19 to TRBJ2-1; 12 bases align to TRBD2. From germline, CDR1 is LNHDA and CDR2 SQIVND (reference sequence). With 7 bases clipped from V and 7 bases from J, the junction kept 11 bases outside the gene matches. The CDR3 length is 16 residues. CDR3 sequence (DNA): TGTGCCAGTACCGAGACGACTAGCGGGAGAGGTAATGAGCAGTTCTTC. This gives the protein CASTETTSGRGNEQFF.

The chain recombines TRBV7-8 with TRBJ2-5, with a weak D call TRBD2 (5 bases). CDR3 length: 15 residues. V dropped 5 bases and J dropped 4 bases, with 17 bases sitting between them. Germline V gene data show CDR1 as SGHVS and CDR2 as FQNEAQ. CDR3: CASSKRALEAETQYF. The CDR3, as DNA: TGTGCCAGCAGCAAGAGGGCCCTAGAGGCAGAGACCCAGTACTTC.

The chain uses TRBV7-3 and TRBJ2-1; the D is unclear. Looked up from germline, CDR1 is SGHTA and CDR2 is FQGTGA. The V end lost 5 bases, the J end lost 4 bases, and 18 bases lay between the germline ends. The CDR3 has 16 residues. The CDR3 DNA follows: TGTGCCAGCAGCCCTCTTAGGGAAAACAGATACAATGAGCAGTTCTTC. Protein product: CASSPLRENRYNEQFF.

This chain links TRBV18 with TRBJ2-7, with D uncertain. CDR1 and CDR2 (germline): KGHSH, LQKENI. V was pared by 3 bases and J by 0 bases, with 12 bases between. The CDR3 has 15 amino acids. DNA of the CDR3: TGTGCCAGCTCACCTCCCCTGGCGAGCTCCTACGAGCAGTACTTC. Amino acids: CASSPPLASSYEQYF.

The gene calls are TRBV21-1 and TRBJ2-5; the table assigns TRBD2, which was not confirmed against the DNA. TRBV21-1 constitutes a pseudogene. The CDR3 extends over 16 amino acids. The DNA for the CDR3 is TGTGCCAGCAGCCTAGCGGGAGGCCTTGGGGGAGAGACCCAGTACTTC. Its translation: CASSLAGGLGGETQYF.

The CDR3 nucleotides read TGTGCCAGTAGTATATCCCCCAGAGACAATCAGCCCCAGCATTTT. This sequence encodes CASSISPRDNQPQHF. This chain joins TRBV19 and TRBJ1-5; D ambiguous. Trimming stripped 2 bases from V and 3 bases from J, with 11 bases between. Germline V lookup: CDR1 LNHDA, CDR2 SQIVND (reference sequence). CDR3 length equals 15 residues.

J is TRBJ1-6 and V is TRBV2, with D hard to call. This CDR3 contains 12 residues. Germline V lookup: CDR1 SNHLY, CDR2 FYNNEI. Deletions cut 7 bases from V and 12 bases from J, with 13 bases between. The CDR3 DNA follows: TGTGCCAGCACCAGGACGGTCGAACCCCTCCACTTT. Residues: CASTRTVEPLHF.

This chain uses TRBV15 with TRBJ2-7; D unclear. There are 13 residues in the CDR3. Germline V gives CDR1 LNHNV, CDR2 YYDKDF (reference sequence). V lost 3 bases to trimming and J lost 5 bases, with 11 bases between them. CDR3 protein: CATSSDPMDEQYF. The CDR3 DNA reads TGTGCCACCAGCAGCGACCCTATGGACGAGCAGTACTTC.

This clone was found once. The chain has TRBV11-3 and TRBJ1-6, with 7 bases fitting TRBD1. CDR3 size: 15 residues. Unmatched junction bases numbered 6, after V lost 3 bases and J lost 7 bases. In germline, CDR1 is SGHNT, CDR2 YENEEA. The CDR3 loop is CASSFKQGRNSPLHF. In nucleotides, the CDR3 is TGTGCCAGCAGCTTCAAACAGGGGAGGAATTCACCCCTCCACTTT.

The J gene is TRBJ2-2, the V gene TRBV7-7, with D unresolved. This CDR3 is 14 amino acids long. Per germline, CDR1 SSHAT and CDR2 FNYEAQ (reference sequence). The V and J ends lost 3 bases and 1 base respectively, with 6 bases between them. The CDR3 spells CASSFMENTGELFF. The CDR3, as DNA: TGTGCCAGCAGCTTTATGGAGAACACCGGGGAGCTGTTTTTT.

V gene TRBV7-2 combines with J gene TRBJ2-7, with D uncertain. Trimming cost V 2 bases and J 0 bases, with 8 bases left between them. CDR3 length equals 14 residues. CDR1 and CDR2 (germline): SGHTA, FQGNSA. The CDR3 sequence: CASSLRDVSYEQYF. CDR3 coding DNA: TGTGCCAGCAGCTTAAGGGATGTCTCCTACGAGCAGTACTTC.

The rearrangement uses TRBV10-2 and TRBJ1-2; 8 nucleotides align to TRBD1. V lost 5 bases and J lost 6; bases outside the gene matches: 11. The CDR3 runs to 15 residues. The germline V gene has CDR1 WSHSY and CDR2 SAAADI. CDR3 nucleotide sequence: TGCGCCAGCAGTTCTACCGGGACAGGAACCCATGGCTACACCTTC. Amino acid sequence: CASSSTGTGTHGYTF.

The V gene is TRBV6-5, the J gene TRBJ2-7; 8 bases fit TRBD1. CDR1 and CDR2 from the germline V gene are MNHEY and SVGAGI. The CDR3 contains 14 residues. V gave up 0 bases and J gave up 7 bases; unmatched junction bases: 5. CDR3 residues: CASSYSRTGWEQYF. In nucleotides, the CDR3 is TGTGCCAGCAGTTACTCGAGGACAGGGTGGGAGCAGTACTTC.

The chain uses TRBV6-1 and TRBJ1-5; D is unresolved. This CDR3 spans 12 amino acids. The germline V and J ends were trimmed by 9 bases and 9 bases, with 15 bases remaining between them. The germline V gene encodes CDR1 MNHNS and CDR2 SASEGT. CDR3 loop: CASRLGYRPQHF. The CDR3 DNA sequence: TGTGCCAGTCGACTGGGATACCGGCCCCAGCATTTT.

The chain has TRBV5-1 and TRBJ1-2, with TRBD1 matching over 8 bases. V was pared by 3 bases and J by 6 bases, with 19 bases of the junction left unmatched. The CDR3 is made up of 18 amino acids. Germline V lookup: CDR1 SGHRS, CDR2 YFSETQ. CDR3 residues: CASSSVYDRGQAQNGYTF. The CDR3 nucleotides read TGCGCCAGCAGCTCAGTCTACGACAGGGGCCAAGCTCAGAATGGCTACACCTTC.

The rearrangement links TRBV18 to TRBJ1-6; D remains unclear. V lost 6 bases, J lost 0 bases, and 9 bases lay in between. This CDR3 is built from 15 residues. CDR1 is KGHSH, CDR2 LQKENI, per germline. The DNA of the CDR3 is TGTGCCAGCTCCGAAACGAGCTCCTATAATTCACCCCTCCACTTT. Amino acids: CASSETSSYNSPLHF.